This T cell receptor beta chain was sequenced in a study of CD8 T cells in Susac syndrome (dated 2019 in TCRdb). General notes on the study: Repertoire sequencing was used to test whether CD8+ T cell activation and differentiation in Susac syndrome was antigen driven.

Peripheral blood CD8+ and CD4+ T cells from healthy donors, Susac syndrome patients and multiple sclerosis patients were profiled by high-throughput TCR beta sequencing. Healthy donors were included as age- and sex-matched controls. Bulk CD8+ and CD4+ T cells were purified magnetically by negative isolation, whereas CD8+ TEMRA cells were enriched by FACS. Blood was drawn into EDTA tubes, processed within 24 hours, and PBMCs were isolated by density gradient centrifugation. PBMCs intended for TCR sequencing were cryopreserved in liquid nitrogen and were subsequently thawed in a 37 degrees C water bath. The sorted or isolated CD4+, CD8+ and CD8+ TEMRA cells had a purity of 90% or higher. General study outcomes and caveats: The TCR sequencing and HLA analysis was acknowledged to have included a relatively small number of individuals.

The CDR3, cysteine through phenylalanine, is 12 amino acids long. Of the read, only the CDR3 DNA is kept; its 36 bases are in frame from base 1. Based on the germline V gene, the CDR1 and CDR2 sequences are SGHAT and FQNNGV. The germline ends are 4 bases apart after V is trimmed by 3 bases and J by 5 bases. RNA was extracted using the RNeasy kit, and roughly 0.5 to 1 microgram was reverse transcribed with random hexamers. TCR beta CDR3 regions were amplified with the immunoSEQ multiplex PCR assay covering 54 Vbeta and 13 Jbeta segments. PCR amplification bias was corrected by using a synthetic template baseline for primer optimization and computational correction. The paper's processing steps were these. Only productive sequences were kept, with reads annotated to V, D and J genes according to IMGT and analyzed in immunoSEQ Analyzer. Clonality was calculated as one minus the Shannon entropy normalized by log2 of the number of productive unique sequences. For each patient and control, public and private clones were evaluated among the 100 most prevalent clones. Clones were defined as Susac-specific when absent from the healthy and MS cohorts, from over 950 published viral clones and from other ImmuneACCESS disease sequences. TCRdb took the public reads, trimmed them with fastp at Q25, ran MiXCR for clone calling and kept in-frame beta chains. Identical CDR3 protein sequences are pooled into one entry, listed with their most common genes and DNA. TCRdb, not the original authors, processed these V and J calls. The table for this sample lists about 130,000 distinct CDR3 sequences; about 96% of them were counted only once. Jointly, the top ten make up around 0.12% of the sample.

For this clonotype: No antigen is known for it. The sample holds no much larger clone one base away, and base qualities are not on file.

The sequence came from a human donor in good health. This receptor chain uses TRBV11-2 and TRBJ2-2, with the D gene uncertain. The source material was CD4+ T cells from PBMCs. The CDR3 region reads CASSFATGELFF. The DNA reads TGTGCCAGCAGCTTCGCGACCGGGGAGCTGTTTTTT.